This TCR beta chain came from a study of shared clonotypes between healthy human individuals. Naive CD8 cells, CD45RO-negative and positively selected for CCR7, excluded terminally differentiated effector memory CD45RA+ cells. The genomic DNA of each subset was split evenly across several immunoSEQ plates. Sorted-subset replicate PCR reactions contained roughly 210 ng DNA, corresponding to roughly 29,000 T cell genomes. Original processing methods: ImmunoSEQ junction-only sequences lacked quality scores, so their filtering differed. This table comes from immunoSEQ multiplex PCR, and its TCRdb copy is limited to in-frame clones, with some not included. D and trimming come from the DNA, and the V and J calls and clone size come from that table. The sample has about 2 million clones; about 95% are singletons. The CDR3 has 14 residues. The V gene's germline CDR1 is MNHEY and CDR2 SVGAGI. V was clipped by 5 bases and J by 7 bases; unmatched bases: 6.

The sample taken for sequencing was naive CD8+ T cells sorted from blood. The chain couples TRBV6-5 to TRBJ2-2; 8 nucleotides match TRBD1. The source is a man younger than 35 in good health. The CDR3 protein is CASSTGTGRGELFF. Here the CDR3 DNA reads TGTGCCAGCAGTACCGGGACAGGCCGCGGGGAGCTGTTTTTT.